This T cell receptor (beta chain) stems from a study of blood T cells in healthy people across ages. Study-level findings and limits: CMV infection status of these donors was not known.

Per germline, CDR1 MNHEY and CDR2 SVGAGI. V was shortened by 6 bases and J by 8 bases, with 11 bases between the two germline ends. The CDR3 sequence is 13 residues long. For this clonotype: Antigen unknown.

Together with a sample-barcoded 5' primer, a J-beta primer mix was included in a second PCR lasting roughly 6 to 12 cycles. TCRdb processed the 5' RACE reads anew with MiXCR; each CDR3 protein has one entry. The sample consists of fewer than 800,000 distinct CDR3 sequences, approximately 31% of them appearing once. The sequenced material came from blood. The receptor comes from a woman older than 75 in good health. The chain employs TRBV6-5 and TRBJ1-6; no definite D call. CDR3 in DNA: TGTGCCAGCAGGCCAGATTGGTATTCACCCCTCCACTTT. It translates to CASRPDWYSPLHF.